This T cell receptor beta chain appears in the sequencing data of a study of T cell responses to AZD1222 COVID-19 vaccine. Clones were read by immunoSEQ multiplex PCR, and TCRdb kept only the in-frame ones, dropping some. The repertoire holds 150,000 to 200,000 clones, with over 75% as singletons. CDR1 and CDR2 from the germline V gene are SGHTA and FQGNSA. The CDR3 is 15 amino acids. V shed 3 bases, J shed 4 bases, and the junction held 8 bases outside the gene matches. Sample: peripheral blood, taken on day 0 of AZD1222 vaccination. The clonotype was recovered from an adult in good health. The genes are TRBV7-2 and TRBJ1-1; TRBD1 aligns across 7 bases. The CDR3 DNA follows: TGTGCCAGCAGCTTGAGTTTGGCAGGGGGCACTGAAGCTTTCTTT. Protein product: CASSLSLAGGTEAFF.